The T cell receptor (beta chain) under discussion was sequenced for a study of T-cell reconstitution after alpha-beta-depleted transplantation in children. Preparation of the TCRbeta library was carried out with unique molecular identifiers. Each CDR3 protein is one row after TCRdb ran MiXCR on the PCR reads. This sample carries about 370,000 distinct CDR3 sequences, 20% of them seen once, and the ten largest clones take about 3.8%. This clonotype was picked up a small number of times. V was pared by 6 bases and J by 7 bases, with 14 bases of the junction left unmatched. The CDR3 sequence is 16 residues long.

The clonotype originates from a human donor who donated a stem cell graft to a child with acute myeloid leukemia. The chain recombines TRBV12-3 or TRBV12-4 with TRBJ2-1; 8 bases fit TRBD2. This specimen consisted of PBMCs from the stem cell graft donor, obtained from the stem cell graft. In DNA form, the CDR3 reads TGTGCCAGCAGGTTGGGTGTAGCGGGATCTGGAAATGAGCAGTTCTTC. This translates into CASRLGVAGSGNEQFF.